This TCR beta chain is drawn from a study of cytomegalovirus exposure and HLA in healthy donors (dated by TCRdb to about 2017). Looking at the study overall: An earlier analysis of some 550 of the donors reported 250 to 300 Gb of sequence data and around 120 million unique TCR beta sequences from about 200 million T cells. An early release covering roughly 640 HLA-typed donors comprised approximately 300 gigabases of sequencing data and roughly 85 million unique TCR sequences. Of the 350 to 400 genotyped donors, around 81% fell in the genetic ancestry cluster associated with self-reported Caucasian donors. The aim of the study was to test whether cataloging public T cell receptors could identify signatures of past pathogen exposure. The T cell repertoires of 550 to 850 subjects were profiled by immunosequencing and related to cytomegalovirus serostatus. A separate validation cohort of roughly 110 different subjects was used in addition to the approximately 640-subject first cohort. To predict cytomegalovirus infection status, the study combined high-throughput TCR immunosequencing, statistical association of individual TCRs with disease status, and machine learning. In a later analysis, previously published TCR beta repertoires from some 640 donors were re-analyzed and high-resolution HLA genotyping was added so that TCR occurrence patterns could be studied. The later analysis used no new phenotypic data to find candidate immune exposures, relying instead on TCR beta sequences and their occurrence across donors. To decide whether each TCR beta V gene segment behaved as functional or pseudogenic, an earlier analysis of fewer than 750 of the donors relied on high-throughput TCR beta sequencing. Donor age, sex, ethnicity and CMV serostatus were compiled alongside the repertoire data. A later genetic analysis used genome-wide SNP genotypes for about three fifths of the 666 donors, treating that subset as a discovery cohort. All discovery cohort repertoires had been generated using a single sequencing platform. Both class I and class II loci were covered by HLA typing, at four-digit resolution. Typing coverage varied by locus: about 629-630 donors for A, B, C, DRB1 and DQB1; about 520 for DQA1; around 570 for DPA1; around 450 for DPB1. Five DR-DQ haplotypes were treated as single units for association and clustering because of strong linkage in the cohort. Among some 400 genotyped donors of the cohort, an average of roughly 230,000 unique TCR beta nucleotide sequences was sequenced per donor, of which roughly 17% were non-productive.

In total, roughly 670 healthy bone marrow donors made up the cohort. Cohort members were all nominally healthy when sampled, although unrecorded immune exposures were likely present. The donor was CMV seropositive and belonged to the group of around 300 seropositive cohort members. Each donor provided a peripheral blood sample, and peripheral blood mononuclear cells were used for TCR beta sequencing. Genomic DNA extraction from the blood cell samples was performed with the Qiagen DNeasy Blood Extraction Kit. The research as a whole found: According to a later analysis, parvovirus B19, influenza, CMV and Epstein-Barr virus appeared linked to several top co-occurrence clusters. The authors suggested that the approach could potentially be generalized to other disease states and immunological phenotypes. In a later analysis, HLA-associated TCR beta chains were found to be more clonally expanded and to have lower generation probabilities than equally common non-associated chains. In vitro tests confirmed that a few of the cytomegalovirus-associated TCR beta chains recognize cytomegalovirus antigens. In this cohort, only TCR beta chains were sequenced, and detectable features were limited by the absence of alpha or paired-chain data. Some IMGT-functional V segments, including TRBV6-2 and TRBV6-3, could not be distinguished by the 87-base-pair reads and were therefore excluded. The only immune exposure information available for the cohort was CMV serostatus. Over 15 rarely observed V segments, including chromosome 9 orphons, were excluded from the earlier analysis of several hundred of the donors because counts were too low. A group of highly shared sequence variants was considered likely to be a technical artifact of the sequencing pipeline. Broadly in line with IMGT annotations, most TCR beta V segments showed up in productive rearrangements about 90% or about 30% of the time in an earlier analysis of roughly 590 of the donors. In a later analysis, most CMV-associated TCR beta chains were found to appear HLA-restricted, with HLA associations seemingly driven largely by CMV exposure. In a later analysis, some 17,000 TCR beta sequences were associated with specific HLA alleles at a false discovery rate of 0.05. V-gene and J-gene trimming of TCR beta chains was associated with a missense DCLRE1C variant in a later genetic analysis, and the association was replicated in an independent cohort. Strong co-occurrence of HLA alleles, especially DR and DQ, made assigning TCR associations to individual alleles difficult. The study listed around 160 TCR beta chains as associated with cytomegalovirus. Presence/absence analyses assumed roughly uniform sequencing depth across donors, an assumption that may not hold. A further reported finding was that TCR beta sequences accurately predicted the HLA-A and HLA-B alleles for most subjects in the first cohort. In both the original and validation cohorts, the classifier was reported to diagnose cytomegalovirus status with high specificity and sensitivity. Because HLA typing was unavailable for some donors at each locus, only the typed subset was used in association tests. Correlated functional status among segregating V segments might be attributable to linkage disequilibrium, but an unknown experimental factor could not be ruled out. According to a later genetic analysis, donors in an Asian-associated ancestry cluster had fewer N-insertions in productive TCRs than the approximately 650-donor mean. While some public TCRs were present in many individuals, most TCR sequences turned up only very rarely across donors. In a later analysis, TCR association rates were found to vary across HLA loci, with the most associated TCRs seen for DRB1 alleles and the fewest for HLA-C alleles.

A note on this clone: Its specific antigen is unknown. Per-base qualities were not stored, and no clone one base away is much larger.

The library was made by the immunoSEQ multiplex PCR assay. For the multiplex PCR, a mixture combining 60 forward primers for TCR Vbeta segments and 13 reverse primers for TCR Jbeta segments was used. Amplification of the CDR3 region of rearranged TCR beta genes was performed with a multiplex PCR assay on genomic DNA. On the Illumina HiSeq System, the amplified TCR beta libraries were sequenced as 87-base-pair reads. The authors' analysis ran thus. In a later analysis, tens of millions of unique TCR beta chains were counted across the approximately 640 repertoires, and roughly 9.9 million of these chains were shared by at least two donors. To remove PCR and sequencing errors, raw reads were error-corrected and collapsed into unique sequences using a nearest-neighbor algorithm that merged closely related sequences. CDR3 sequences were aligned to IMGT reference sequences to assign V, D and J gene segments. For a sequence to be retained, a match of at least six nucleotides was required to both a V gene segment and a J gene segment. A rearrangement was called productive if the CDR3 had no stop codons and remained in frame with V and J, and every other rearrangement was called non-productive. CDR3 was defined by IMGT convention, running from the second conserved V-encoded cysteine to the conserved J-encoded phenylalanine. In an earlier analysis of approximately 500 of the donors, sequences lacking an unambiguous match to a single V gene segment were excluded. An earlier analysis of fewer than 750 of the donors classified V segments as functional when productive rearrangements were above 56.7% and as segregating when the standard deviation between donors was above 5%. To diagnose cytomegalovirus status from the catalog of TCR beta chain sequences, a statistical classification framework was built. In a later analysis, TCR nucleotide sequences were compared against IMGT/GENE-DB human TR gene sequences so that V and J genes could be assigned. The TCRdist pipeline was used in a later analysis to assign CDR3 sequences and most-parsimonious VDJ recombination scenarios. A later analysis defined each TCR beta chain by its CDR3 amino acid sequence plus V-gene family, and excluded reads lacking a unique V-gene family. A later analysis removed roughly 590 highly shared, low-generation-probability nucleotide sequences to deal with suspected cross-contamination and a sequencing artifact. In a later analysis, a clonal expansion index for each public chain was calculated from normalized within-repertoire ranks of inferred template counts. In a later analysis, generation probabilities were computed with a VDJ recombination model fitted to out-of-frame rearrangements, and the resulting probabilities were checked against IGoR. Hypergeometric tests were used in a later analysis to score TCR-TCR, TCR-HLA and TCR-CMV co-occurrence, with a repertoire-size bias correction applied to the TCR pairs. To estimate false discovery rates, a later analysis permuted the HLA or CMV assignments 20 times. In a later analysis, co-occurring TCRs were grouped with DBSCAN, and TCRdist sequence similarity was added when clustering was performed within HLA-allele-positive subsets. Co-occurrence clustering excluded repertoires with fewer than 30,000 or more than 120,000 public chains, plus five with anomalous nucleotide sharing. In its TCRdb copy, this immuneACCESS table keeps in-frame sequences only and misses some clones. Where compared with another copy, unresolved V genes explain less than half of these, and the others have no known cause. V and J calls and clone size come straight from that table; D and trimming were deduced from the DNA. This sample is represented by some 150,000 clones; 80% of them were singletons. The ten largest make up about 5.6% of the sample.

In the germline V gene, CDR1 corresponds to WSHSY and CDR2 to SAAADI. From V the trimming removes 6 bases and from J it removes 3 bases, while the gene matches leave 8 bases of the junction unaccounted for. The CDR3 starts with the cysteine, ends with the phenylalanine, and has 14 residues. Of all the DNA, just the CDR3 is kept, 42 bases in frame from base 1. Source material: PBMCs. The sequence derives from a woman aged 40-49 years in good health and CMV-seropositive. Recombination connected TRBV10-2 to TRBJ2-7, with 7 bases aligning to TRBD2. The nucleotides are TGCGCCAGCAGCGCACTAGCGACCTTCTACGAGCAGTACTTC. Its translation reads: CASSALATFYEQYF.